Sequencing of this TCR beta chain was carried out in a study of shared clonotypes between healthy human individuals. Profiled with immunoSEQ multiplex PCR; TCRdb holds only in-frame clones, not every one. The table records some 1 million clones, around 74% of them present only once. Germline CDR1 SEHNR, CDR2 FQNEAQ (reference sequence). The CDR3 covers 14 residues. Trimming removed 5 bases at V and 0 bases at J, with 10 bases between. The source of this sequence is a man aged 18 to 35 in good health. Material: memory CD4+ T cells sorted from blood. The subset denotes: CD45RA-negative fraction. This chain uses TRBV7-9 with TRBJ1-2; D is perhaps TRBD1 (5 bases). The CDR3 reads CASSPEGPNYGYTF. CDR3 DNA sequence: TGTGCCAGCAGCCCCGAGGGGCCTAACTATGGCTACACCTTC.